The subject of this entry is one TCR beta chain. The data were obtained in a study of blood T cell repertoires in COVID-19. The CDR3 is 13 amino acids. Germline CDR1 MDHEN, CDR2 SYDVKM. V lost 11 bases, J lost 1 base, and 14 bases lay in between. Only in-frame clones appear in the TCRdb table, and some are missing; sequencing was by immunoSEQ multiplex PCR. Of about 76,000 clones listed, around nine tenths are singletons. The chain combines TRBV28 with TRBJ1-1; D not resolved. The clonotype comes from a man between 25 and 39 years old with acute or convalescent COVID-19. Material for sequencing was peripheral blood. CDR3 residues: CAAGDLGNTEAFF. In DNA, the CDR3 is TGTGCCGCGGGAGACCTTGGGAACACTGAAGCTTTCTTT.